This T cell receptor beta chain comes out of a study of blood T cell repertoires in COVID-19. V dropped 6 bases and J dropped 5 bases, with 8 bases sitting between them. The CDR3 consists of 13 residues. Original handling: By means of reference gene primer amplification, nucleated cell counts were estimated. Method: immunoSEQ multiplex PCR; TCRdb's copy keeps in-frame clones and lacks some. That table gives V, J and clone size, and the DNA gave D and trimming. The sample carries more than 130,000 clones, about nine tenths recorded once. The sequence was obtained from a man aged 45 to 65 with active or convalescent COVID-19. The chain combines TRBV12-3 or TRBV12-4 with TRBJ1-6; D is possibly TRBD1 (5 bases). The source material was peripheral blood. CDR3 amino acids: CASRGRDNSPLHF. CDR3 nucleotide sequence: TGTGCCAGCAGGGGCAGGGATAATTCACCCCTCCACTTT.